One and the same sample provided the 17 T cell receptor beta chains below, sequenced in a study of shared clonotypes between healthy human individuals. The protocol was immunoSEQ multiplex PCR, while the TCRdb copy is restricted to in-frame clones and leaves out a portion. Here the sample spans around 1.9 million clones, under 95% being singletons. CD8 cells regarded as naive lacked CD45RO, were positively chosen for CCR7, and omitted terminally differentiated effector memory CD45RA+ cells. The specimen was naive CD8+ T cells from PBMCs. The receptors derive from a young man in good health. Some clones in this sample may be carry-over from other donors' samples.

The CDR3 spells CASRPGLAGTYEQYF. For the CDR3, the DNA is TGTGCCAGCAGGCCCGGACTAGCGGGCACCTACGAGCAGTACTTC. The chain carries TRBV6-5 and TRBJ2-7; 11 positions match TRBD2. Germline-derived CDR1 and CDR2 are MNHEY and SVGAGI. The CDR3 covers 15 residues. V shed 6 bases and J 2 bases; nucleotides not matched to a gene: 6.

The gene calls are TRBV4-1 and TRBJ2-3; 9 bases fit TRBD2. The CDR3 is made up of 16 amino acids. Germline values: CDR1 MGHRA, CDR2 YSYEKL. The junction had 5 bases not matched to a gene; V was cut back by 0 bases and J by 4 bases. CDR3 coding DNA: TGCGCCAGCAGCCAAGATCCGGGACTAGCCGCAGATACGCAGTATTTT. Translating it yields CASSQDPGLAADTQYF.

V usage is TRBV27 and J usage is TRBJ2-7, with D maybe TRBD2 (5 bases). Trimming shortened V by 2 bases and J by 0 bases, and 11 bases separated the two germline ends. Germline values: CDR1 MNHEY, CDR2 SMNVEV (reference sequence). The CDR3 totals 15 residues. The chain's CDR3 is CASSLAEASSYEQYF. The CDR3, as DNA: TGTGCCAGCAGTTTAGCGGAGGCCAGCTCCTACGAGCAGTACTTC.

This clone occurred once. V is TRBV7-3 and J is TRBJ2-3; TRBD2 agrees at 9 bases. Germline lookup yields CDR1 SGHTA and CDR2 FQGTGA. V shed 3 bases, J shed 4 bases, and the junction held 23 bases outside the gene matches. The CDR3 contains 21 residues. Here the CDR3 reads CASSFESGNSGRAYYADTQYF. The CDR3 DNA sequence: TGTGCCAGCAGCTTTGAATCGGGAAATAGCGGGAGAGCCTATTACGCAGATACGCAGTATTTT.

The chain links TRBV28 to TRBJ2-7; D possibly corresponds to TRBD2 (5 bases). Germline V gene sequence: CDR1 MDHEN, CDR2 SYDVKM. The CDR3 totals 17 residues. V lost 5 bases and J 0 bases, leaving 20 bases between the germline ends. The CDR3 protein is CASSLYRGGRASYEQYF. CDR3 sequence (DNA): TGTGCCAGCAGTCTCTACCGGGGTGGGCGGGCCTCCTACGAGCAGTACTTC.

This clone appeared a single time. The chain is built from TRBV10-3 and TRBJ1-3; D gene uncertain. This CDR3 region has 14 residues. Germline V gives CDR1 ENHRY, CDR2 SYGVKD. The V and J ends lost 0 bases and 4 bases respectively, with 7 bases between them. CDR3 protein: CAISESPGGNTIYF. The CDR3, as DNA: TGTGCCATCAGTGAGTCGCCTGGCGGAAACACCATATATTTT.

The V gene is TRBV13, the J gene TRBJ2-2; possible D gene TRBD2, 6 bases. The CDR3 loop spans 16 amino acids. Per germline, CDR1 PRHDT and CDR2 FYEKMQ (reference sequence). The V end was cut by 5 bases, the J end by 0 bases, with 13 bases between. The CDR3 DNA reads TGTGCCAGCAGCCCCCAAGGCGGGGCGAACACCGGGGAGCTGTTTTTT. Translating it yields CASSPQGGANTGELFF.

The gene calls are TRBV6-5 and TRBJ2-2; possibly TRBD1 for D (5 bases). Germline-derived CDR1 and CDR2 are MNHEY and SVGAGI. This CDR3 is built from 12 residues. Deletions cut 7 bases from V and 7 bases from J, with 10 bases between. The chain's CDR3 is CASNQGGGELFF. CDR3 coding DNA: TGTGCCAGCAATCAGGGTGGCGGGGAGCTGTTTTTT.

V gene TRBV7-9 combines with J gene TRBJ2-1, with D hard to call. Trimming took 5 bases from V and 2 from J, leaving 13 bases between them. The CDR3 is made up of 15 amino acids. Germline assignment: CDR1 SEHNR and CDR2 FQNEAQ (reference sequence). CDR3 in DNA: TGTGCCAGCAGCCGCCCTGTCGTAACCTACAATGAGCAGTTCTTC. This encodes CASSRPVVTYNEQFF.

This sequence joins TRBV15 and TRBJ2-1; D unresolved. CDR1 and CDR2 from the germline V gene are LNHNV and YYDKDF (reference sequence). This CDR3 is 12 amino acids long. Trimming took off 0 bases at V and 8 bases at J, with 5 bases between the two ends. In DNA form, the CDR3 reads TGTGCCACCAGCAGAGATAAAGATGAGCAGTTCTTC. Encoded protein: CATSRDKDEQFF.

The chain uses TRBV4-1 and TRBJ2-7; unclear D gene. Trimming removed 1 base from V and 2 bases from J, with 9 bases in between. The CDR3 covers 14 residues. Germline CDR1 and CDR2: MGHRA and YSYEKL. DNA of the CDR3: TGCGCCAGCAGCCAAGCCTACACCACCTACGAGCAGTACTTC. This gives the protein CASSQAYTTYEQYF.

This clone came up once. The genes are TRBV27 and TRBJ1-4, with D possibly matching TRBD1 (5 bases). Germline lookup yields CDR1 MNHEY and CDR2 SMNVEV (reference sequence). Deletions cut 5 bases from V and 3 bases from J, with 13 bases between. The CDR3 extends over 15 amino acids. The CDR3 loop reads CASSAPGGANEKLFF. The DNA for the CDR3 is TGTGCCAGCAGTGCCCCCGGGGGTGCTAATGAAAAACTGTTTTTT. Filled out from reference TRBV27 and TRBJ1-4, the complete variable domain reads EAQVTQNPRYLITVTGKKLTVTCSQNMNHEYMSWYRQDPGLGLRQIYYSMNVEVTDKGDVPEGYKVSRKEKRNFPLILESPSPNQTSLYFCASSAPGGANEKLFFGSGTQLSVL.

This chain joins TRBV6-5 and TRBJ2-5; the match to TRBD2 covers 9 bases. V gave up 0 bases and J gave up 4 bases; unmatched junction bases: 3. This CDR3 contains 15 residues. CDR1 and CDR2 (germline): MNHEY, SVGAGI. The CDR3 loop is CASSYSLAGTETQYF. The CDR3 region has the DNA TGTGCCAGCAGTTACTCTCTAGCGGGAACAGAGACCCAGTACTTC.

CDR3 loop: CAVSGYEQYF. The CDR3, as DNA: TGTGCCGTAAGTGGTTACGAGCAGTACTTC. V is TRBV6-1 and J is TRBJ2-7; no reliable D call. This CDR3 comprises 10 residues. Per germline, CDR1 MNHNS and CDR2 SASEGT. The V and J ends lost 11 bases and 4 bases respectively, with 9 bases between them.

The chain joins TRBV7-2 to TRBJ2-7; TRBD1 agrees at 9 bases. The length of the CDR3 is 12 residues. The V gene end was trimmed by 4 bases and the J gene end by 5 bases; junction bases not matched to a gene: 0. Looked up from germline, CDR1 is SGHTA and CDR2 is FQGNSA. CDR3 amino acids: CASSWTGDEQYF. CDR3 DNA: TGTGCCAGCAGCTGGACAGGGGACGAGCAGTACTTC.

V is TRBV5-6 and J is TRBJ2-1; perhaps TRBD2 as D (5 bases). The CDR3 is 14 residues long. Trimming left V 0 bases short and J 5 bases short, with 9 bases between. CDR1 is SGHDT, CDR2 YYEEEE, per germline. As DNA, the CDR3 is TGTGCCAGCAGCTTGGGGGCGAGGGACAATGAGCAGTTCTTC. Amino acid sequence: CASSLGARDNEQFF.

Concerning this clone itself: The junction departs from germline at one end; a sequencing error may be responsible. This chain uses TRBV7-6 with TRBJ2-7; TRBD2 matches 7 bases. The CDR3 consists of 16 residues. The germline V gene encodes CDR1 SGHVS and CDR2 FNYEAQ. The CDR3 DNA reads TGTGCCAGCAGCCCGCGGGAGCTTCGAGGGTCCTCCGAGCAGTACTTC. Translated, it gives CASSPRELRGSSEQYF.